Given below is one T cell receptor (beta chain) in context. Its antigen is currently unknown. Generated by immunoSEQ multiplex PCR, the TCRdb table keeps only in-frame clones and is missing some. The data contain more than 150,000 clones, 88% of them seen just once; the ten biggest clones take up more than 6.5%. The CDR3 length is 15 residues. The germline V gene encodes CDR1 MNHEY and CDR2 SVGEGT. Trimming removed 2 bases from V and 5 bases from J, with 16 bases in between. The data were taken from a study of T cell responses to AZD1222 COVID-19 vaccine. Points from the study as a whole: Only five to seven AZD1222 recipients tested seropositive at baseline. Regions 160-218 and 743-854 held dominance among vaccine-associated CD4 TCRs, which spanned spike.

This clonotype was sampled from an adult who had recovered from COVID-19. The input for sequencing was peripheral blood, taken after recovery from COVID-19. The chain carries TRBV6-2 or TRBV6-3 and TRBJ2-7; D perhaps matches TRBD1 (5 bases). The CDR3 loop reads CASSYPQGRSHEQYF. CDR3 bases: TGTGCCAGCAGTTACCCCCAGGGTAGGTCCCACGAGCAGTACTTC.